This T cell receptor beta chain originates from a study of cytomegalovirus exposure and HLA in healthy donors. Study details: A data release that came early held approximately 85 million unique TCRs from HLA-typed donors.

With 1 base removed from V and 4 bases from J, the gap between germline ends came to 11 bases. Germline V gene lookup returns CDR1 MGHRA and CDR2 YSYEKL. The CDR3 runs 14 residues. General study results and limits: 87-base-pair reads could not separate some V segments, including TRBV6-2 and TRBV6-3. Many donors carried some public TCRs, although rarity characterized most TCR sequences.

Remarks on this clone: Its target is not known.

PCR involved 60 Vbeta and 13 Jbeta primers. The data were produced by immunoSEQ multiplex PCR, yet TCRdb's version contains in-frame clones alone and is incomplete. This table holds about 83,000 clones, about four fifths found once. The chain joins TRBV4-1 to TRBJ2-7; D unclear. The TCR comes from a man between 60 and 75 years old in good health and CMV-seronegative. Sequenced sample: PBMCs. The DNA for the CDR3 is TGCGCCAGCAGCCAAGGCCAGTATCAGTACGAGCAGTACTTC. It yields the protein CASSQGQYQYEQYF.